Each of the 19 T cell receptor beta chains below was sequenced from the same sample in a study of lymphopenia after photon versus proton radiotherapy. Method: immunoSEQ multiplex PCR; TCRdb's copy keeps in-frame clones and lacks some. The top ten clones hold 20% to 25% of a sample with 15,000 to 20,000 clones, around 84% of them seen once. The sequencing here drew on peripheral blood, taken from a patient treated with proton-based radiotherapy. The receptors come from a man between 65 and 85 years old with pancreatic cancer.

This clone was picked up one time. The DNA for the CDR3 is TGTGCCAGCAGTCTCTCGTGGGGGGGCCGGGAGACCCAGTACTTC. Translating gives CASSLSWGGRETQYF. V gene TRBV19 combines with J gene TRBJ2-5; a possible D gene is TRBD2 (7 bases). The V gene lost 9 bases and the J gene lost 5 bases, with 22 bases spanning the gap. The CDR3 has 15 residues. Germline CDR1 LNHDA, CDR2 SQIVND (reference sequence).

The gene calls are TRBV13 and TRBJ1-6; D is unclear. The V end lost 6 bases, the J end lost 3 bases, and 9 bases lay between the germline ends. The CDR3 totals 14 residues. Germline assignment: CDR1 PRHDT and CDR2 FYEKMQ (reference sequence). The CDR3 DNA sequence: TGTGCCAGCAGTCAGTCCATCTATAATTCACCCCTCCACTTT. It yields the protein CASSQSIYNSPLHF.

This chain links TRBV5-1 with TRBJ2-2, with TRBD2 as a possible D gene (6 bases). The V gene lost 4 bases and the J gene lost 7 bases, with 20 bases spanning the gap. The CDR3 is 16 residues long. The germline gives CDR1 SGHRS, CDR2 YFSETQ. The CDR3 loop is CASSARRDFLNGELFF. Written as DNA, the CDR3 is TGCGCCAGCAGCGCCCGCCGGGACTTTTTAAACGGGGAGCTGTTTTTT.

In this sample, this clone turned up once. The J gene is TRBJ1-4, the V gene TRBV5-8; D unclear. The germline gives CDR1 SGHTS, CDR2 YDEGEE. Trimming pared 4 bases from V and 4 bases from J, leaving 20 bases between. The CDR3 length is 17 residues. The DNA for the CDR3 is TGTGCCAGCAGCCAAGGGCTAGGCCCGATGGGTAATGAAAAACTGTTTTTT. Its protein is CASSQGLGPMGNEKLFF.

In DNA, the CDR3 is TGTGCCAGCTCGGCGGGACACGGCACCGGGGAGCTGTTTTTT. Protein sequence: CASSAGHGTGELFF. The chain uses TRBV18 and TRBJ2-2; TRBD1 or TRBD2 may be the D gene (6 bases each). Germline V gene lookup returns CDR1 KGHSH and CDR2 LQKENI. CDR3 length: 14 amino acids. The V end was cut by 6 bases, the J end by 4 bases, with 12 bases between.

The genes are TRBV4-1 and TRBJ2-6; D is possibly TRBD1 (6 bases). This CDR3 spans 16 amino acids. V lost 0 bases, J lost 1 base, and 7 bases lay in between. The germline V gene has CDR1 MGHRA and CDR2 YSYEKL. The CDR3 reads CASSQEGTSGANVLTF. The CDR3 DNA follows: TGCGCCAGCAGCCAAGAAGGGACATCTGGGGCCAACGTCCTGACTTTC.

The rearrangement uses TRBV19 and TRBJ2-1, with 7 bases aligning to TRBD2. Germline V gene sequence: CDR1 LNHDA, CDR2 SQIVND (reference sequence). V lost 3 bases, J lost 3 bases, and 5 bases stayed unmatched. The CDR3 extends over 15 amino acids. CDR3 amino acids: CASSISGAFYNEQFF. The CDR3 DNA is TGTGCCAGTAGTATCAGCGGGGCATTCTACAATGAGCAGTTCTTC.

The chain combines TRBV7-3 with TRBJ1-1; 8 bases are shared with TRBD1. Germline values: CDR1 SGHTA, CDR2 FQGTGA. With 6 bases clipped from V and 1 base from J, the junction kept 4 bases outside the gene matches. The CDR3 runs 14 residues. CDR3: CASSSGQANTEAFF. CDR3 coding DNA: TGTGCCAGCAGTTCGGGACAGGCGAACACTGAAGCTTTCTTT. The full variable domain, completed using reference TRBV7-3 and TRBJ1-1, is GAGVSQTPSNKVTEKGKYVELRCDPISGHTALYWYRQSLGQGPEFLIYFQGTGAADDSGLPNDRFFAVRPEGSVSTLKIQRTERGDSAVYLCASSSGQANTEAFFGQGTRLTVV.

The sample holds a few counts of this clone. The chain couples TRBV10-1 to TRBJ2-7, with 7 bases identical to TRBD1. The CDR3 runs to 12 residues. Germline CDR1 WNHNN, CDR2 SYGVQD (reference sequence). V was clipped by 9 bases and J by 7 bases; unmatched bases: 9. This CDR3 reads CARGDSPPEQYF. The CDR3 coding sequence is TGCGCCAGGGGGGACAGCCCTCCGGAGCAGTACTTC.

The CDR3 sequence is CASSLAPPAMTYGYTF. The CDR3 coding sequence is TGTGCCAGCAGCTTGGCCCCCCCAGCGATGACCTATGGCTACACCTTC. V usage is TRBV5-4 and J usage is TRBJ1-2; D is unresolved. V was pared by 0 bases and J by 4 bases, with 16 bases between. Looked up from germline, CDR1 is SGHNT and CDR2 is YYREEE (reference sequence). The CDR3 loop spans 16 amino acids.

CDR3 residues: CSATSGFTDTQYF. CDR3 in DNA: TGCAGCGCGACCTCGGGGTTCACAGATACGCAGTATTTT. V usage is TRBV29-1 and J usage is TRBJ2-3; D is possibly TRBD2 (5 bases). Trimming cost V 7 bases and J 2 bases, with 13 bases left between them. Germline V gene sequence: CDR1 SQVTM, CDR2 ANQGSEA. The length of the CDR3 is 13 residues.

The rearrangement uses TRBV19 and TRBJ2-3; 7 bases align to TRBD1. Losses at the gene ends were 4 bases for V and 0 bases for J; bases not matched to a gene: 4. The CDR3 length is 15 residues. In germline, CDR1 is LNHDA, CDR2 SQIVND (reference sequence). CDR3 residues: CASSSGTVSTDTQYF. Here the CDR3 DNA reads TGTGCCAGTAGTAGTGGGACAGTAAGCACAGATACGCAGTATTTT.

J is TRBJ1-5 and V is TRBV5-1; D is possibly TRBD1 (5 bases). The CDR3 contains 14 residues. Trimming removed 4 bases from V and 9 bases from J, with 17 bases in between. Looked up from germline, CDR1 is SGHRS and CDR2 is YFSETQ. CDR3 nucleotide sequence: TGCGCCAGCAGCCCTGGGACGGCGCAGGGGCCCCAGCATTTT. It yields the protein CASSPGTAQGPQHF.

This clone has more than one count but fewer than ten. The chain combines TRBV5-6 with TRBJ1-4, with D tentatively TRBD1 (5 bases). The V and J ends lost 5 bases and 8 bases respectively, with 13 bases between them. CDR1 is SGHDT, CDR2 YYEEEE, per germline. CDR3 size: 13 residues. In DNA form, the CDR3 reads TGTGCCAGCAGGCAGGGTGGGAAGGAAAAACTGTTTTTT. This encodes CASRQGGKEKLFF.

V usage is TRBV5-1 and J usage is TRBJ1-1; no definite D call. Looked up from germline, CDR1 is SGHRS and CDR2 is YFSETQ. V was pared by 4 bases and J by 3 bases, with 13 bases between. The CDR3 is 14 residues long. The CDR3 loop reads CASSRALGDTEAFF. CDR3 nucleotides: TGCGCCAGCAGCCGCGCTTTGGGAGACACTGAAGCTTTCTTT.

This rearrangement joins TRBV11-1 to TRBJ1-1, with D maybe TRBD1 (6 bases). Germline V lookup: CDR1 SGHAT, CDR2 FQDESV (reference sequence). V lost 6 bases and J lost 3, with 14 bases in between. The length of the CDR3 is 14 residues. CDR3 loop: CASSWTVADTEAFF. Here the CDR3 DNA reads TGTGCCAGCAGTTGGACAGTTGCGGACACTGAAGCTTTCTTT.

The chain couples TRBV6-1 to TRBJ1-1; D is unresolved. Germline lookup yields CDR1 MNHNS and CDR2 SASEGT. V was clipped by 5 bases and J by 3 bases, with 13 bases between them. The CDR3 covers 14 residues. CDR3 DNA: TGTGCCAGCAGTCGGGAGGTTGAGCACACTGAAGCTTTCTTT. Translation: CASSREVEHTEAFF.

This chain links TRBV18 with TRBJ2-6, with D unresolved. V gave up 2 bases and J gave up 4 bases, with 12 bases separating them. The V gene's germline CDR1 is KGHSH and CDR2 LQKENI. The CDR3 spans 16 residues. As DNA, the CDR3 is TGTGCCAGCTCACCAAATTTGTCAAACGGGGCCAACGTCCTGACTTTC. This sequence encodes CASSPNLSNGANVLTF.

This chain joins TRBV25-1 and TRBJ2-2; 7 nucleotides agree with TRBD2. CDR3 length: 16 residues. Germline lookup yields CDR1 MGHDK and CDR2 SYGVNS. J lost 2 bases, V lost 6 bases, and 9 bases had no gene match. CDR3 DNA: TGTGCCAGCAGGAGCGGCGGGGGATCAAACACCGGGGAGCTGTTTTTT. Translated, it gives CASRSGGGSNTGELFF. The full variable domain, its missing parts supplied by reference TRBV25-1 and TRBJ2-2, is EADIYQTPRYLVIGTGKKITLECSQTMGHDKMYWYQQDPGMELHLIHYSYGVNSTEKGDLSSESTVSRIRTEHFPLTLESARPSHTSQYLCASRSGGGSNTGELFFGEGSRLTVL.